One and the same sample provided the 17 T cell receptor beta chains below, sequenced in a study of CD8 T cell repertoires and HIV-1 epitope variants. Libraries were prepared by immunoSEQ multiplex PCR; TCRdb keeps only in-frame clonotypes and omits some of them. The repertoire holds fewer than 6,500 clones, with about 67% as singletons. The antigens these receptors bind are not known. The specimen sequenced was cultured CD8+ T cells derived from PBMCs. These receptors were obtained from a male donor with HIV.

This CDR3 reads CASSPGEVFDLAGGWYNEQFF. CDR3 sequence (DNA): TGTGCCAGCAGCCCTGGGGAGGTTTTTGATTTAGCGGGGGGGTGGTACAATGAGCAGTTCTTC. The chain recombines TRBV28 with TRBJ2-1; TRBD2 matches 11 bases. The V and J ends lost 6 bases and 4 bases, in that order; junction bases with no gene match: 23. This CDR3 is 21 amino acids long. CDR1 and CDR2 (germline): MDHEN, SYDVKM.

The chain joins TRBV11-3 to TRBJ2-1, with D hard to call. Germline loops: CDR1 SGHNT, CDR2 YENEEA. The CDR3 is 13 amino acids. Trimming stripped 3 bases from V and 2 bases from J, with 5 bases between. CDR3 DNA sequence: TGTGCCAGCAGCTTGGCAACCTACAATGAGCAGTTCTTC. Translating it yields CASSLATYNEQFF.

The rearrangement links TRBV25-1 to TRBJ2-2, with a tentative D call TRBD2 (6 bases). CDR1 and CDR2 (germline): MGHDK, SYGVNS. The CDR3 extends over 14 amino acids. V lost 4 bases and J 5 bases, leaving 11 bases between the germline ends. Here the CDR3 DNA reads TGTGCCAGCAGTGGCGGGGTAGGGACCGGGGAGCTGTTTTTT. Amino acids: CASSGGVGTGELFF.

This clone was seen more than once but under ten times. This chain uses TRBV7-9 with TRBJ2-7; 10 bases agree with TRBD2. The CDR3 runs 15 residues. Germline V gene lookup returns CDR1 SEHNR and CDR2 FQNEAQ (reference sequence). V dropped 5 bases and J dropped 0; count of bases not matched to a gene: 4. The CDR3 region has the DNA TGTGCCAGCAGCCGGACTAGCGGTTTCTCCTACGAGCAGTACTTC. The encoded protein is CASSRTSGFSYEQYF.

The CDR3 bases are TGTGCCAGCAGCTTAGACGGTGCCAGTGAGCAGTTCTTC. Translating it yields CASSLDGASEQFF. The genes are TRBV7-9 and TRBJ2-1; D is unresolved. V lost 1 base, J lost 9 bases, and 10 bases lay in between. This CDR3 is built from 13 residues. The germline V gene encodes CDR1 SEHNR and CDR2 FQNEAQ (reference sequence).

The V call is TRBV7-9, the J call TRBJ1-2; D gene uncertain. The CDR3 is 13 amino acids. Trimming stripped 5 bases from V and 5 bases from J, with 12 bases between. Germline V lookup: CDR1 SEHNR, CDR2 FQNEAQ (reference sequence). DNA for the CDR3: TGTGCCAGCAGCCATCACCGGGGTTATGGCTACACCTTC. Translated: CASSHHRGYGYTF.

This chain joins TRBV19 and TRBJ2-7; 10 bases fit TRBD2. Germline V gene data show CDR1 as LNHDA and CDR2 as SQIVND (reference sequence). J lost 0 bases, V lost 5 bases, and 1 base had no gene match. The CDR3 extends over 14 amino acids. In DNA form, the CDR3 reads TGTGCCAGTAGTCCTAGCGGGAGCTCCTACGAGCAGTACTTC. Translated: CASSPSGSSYEQYF.

The CDR3 here is CASSSPYEQYF. The DNA for the CDR3 is TGTGCCAGCAGCTCCCCCTACGAGCAGTACTTC. V gene TRBV7-2 combines with J gene TRBJ2-7, with D unresolved. V was trimmed by 4 bases and J by 2 bases, leaving 3 bases between them. The CDR3 length is 11 residues. Germline V gene sequence: CDR1 SGHTA, CDR2 FQGNSA.

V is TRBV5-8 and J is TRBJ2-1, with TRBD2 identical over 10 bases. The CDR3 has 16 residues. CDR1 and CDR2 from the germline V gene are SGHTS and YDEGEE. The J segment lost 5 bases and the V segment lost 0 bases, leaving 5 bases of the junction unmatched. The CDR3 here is CASSLGLAGVHNEQFF. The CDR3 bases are TGTGCCAGCAGCTTGGGGCTAGCGGGGGTCCACAATGAGCAGTTCTTC.

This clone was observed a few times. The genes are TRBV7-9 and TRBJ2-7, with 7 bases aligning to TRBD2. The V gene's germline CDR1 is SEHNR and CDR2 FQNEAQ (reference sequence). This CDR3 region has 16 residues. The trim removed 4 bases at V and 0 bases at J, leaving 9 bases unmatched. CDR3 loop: CASSSQTSERSYEQYF. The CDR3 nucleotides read TGTGCCAGCAGCTCACAAACTAGCGAGCGCTCCTACGAGCAGTACTTC.

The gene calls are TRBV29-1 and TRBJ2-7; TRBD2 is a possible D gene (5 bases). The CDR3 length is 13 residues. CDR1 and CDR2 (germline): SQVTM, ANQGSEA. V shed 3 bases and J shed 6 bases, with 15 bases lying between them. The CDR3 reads CSVEWGVYGEQYF. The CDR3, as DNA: TGCAGCGTTGAGTGGGGAGTCTACGGCGAGCAGTACTTC.

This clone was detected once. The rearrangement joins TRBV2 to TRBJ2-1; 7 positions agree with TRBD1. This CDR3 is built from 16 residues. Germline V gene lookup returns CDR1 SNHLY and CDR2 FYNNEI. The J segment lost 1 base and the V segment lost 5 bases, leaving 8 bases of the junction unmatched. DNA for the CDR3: TGTGCCAGCAGTTTATCACAGGGGATATCCTACAATGAGCAGTTCTTC. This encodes CASSLSQGISYNEQFF.

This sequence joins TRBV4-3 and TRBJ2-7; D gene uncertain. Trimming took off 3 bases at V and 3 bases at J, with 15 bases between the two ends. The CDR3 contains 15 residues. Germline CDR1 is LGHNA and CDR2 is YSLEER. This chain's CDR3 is CASSQSQQSLYEQYF. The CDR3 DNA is TGCGCCAGCAGCCAGTCCCAACAGAGCCTCTACGAGCAGTACTTC.

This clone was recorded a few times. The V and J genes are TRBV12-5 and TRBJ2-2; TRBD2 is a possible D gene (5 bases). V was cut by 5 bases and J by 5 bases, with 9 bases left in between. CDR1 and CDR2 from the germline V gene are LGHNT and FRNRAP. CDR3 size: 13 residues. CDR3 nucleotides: TGTGCTAGTGGTGGACTGGGTACCGGGGAGCTGTTTTTT. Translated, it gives CASGGLGTGELFF.

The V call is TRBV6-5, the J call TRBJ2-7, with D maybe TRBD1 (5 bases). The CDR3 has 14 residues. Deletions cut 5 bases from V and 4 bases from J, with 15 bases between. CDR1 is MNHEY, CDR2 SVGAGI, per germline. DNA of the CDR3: TGTGCCAGCAGTACAGGTTTCGAGGTTTACGAGCAGTACTTC. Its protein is CASSTGFEVYEQYF.

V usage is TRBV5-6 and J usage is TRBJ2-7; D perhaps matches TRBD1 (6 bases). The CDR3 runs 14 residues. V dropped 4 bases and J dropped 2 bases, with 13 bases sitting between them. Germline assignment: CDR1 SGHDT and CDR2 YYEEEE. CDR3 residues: CASSLTGSAYEQYF. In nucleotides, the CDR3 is TGTGCCAGCAGCCTGACAGGTTCCGCCTACGAGCAGTACTTC.

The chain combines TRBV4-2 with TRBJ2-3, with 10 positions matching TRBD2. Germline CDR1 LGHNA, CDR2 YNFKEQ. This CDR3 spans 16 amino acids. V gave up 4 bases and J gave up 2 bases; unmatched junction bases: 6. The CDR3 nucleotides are TGTGCCAGCAGCCCTACTAGCGGGGTCGCCACAGATACGCAGTATTTT. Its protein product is CASSPTSGVATDTQYF.